These T cell receptor beta chains were read from a single sample in a study of blood T cell repertoires in COVID-19. Profiling relied on immunoSEQ multiplex PCR, and the TCRdb table lists in-frame clones only, not all of them. Among a few hundred thousand clones listed, about 90% were seen once. Input material: PBMCs or T cells enriched from blood (not recorded which). Every receptor here comes from a human donor in a cohort exposed to, infected with or recovered from COVID-19 (not recorded which). The donor label of this sample is uncertain. Both conserved end residues are part of each CDR3. A D gene is named only where the DNA matches it firmly.

V gene,D gene,J gene,CDR3 DNA,CDR3 protein
TRBV14,TRBD2,TRBJ2-1,TGTGCCAGCAGCCAGGCCGTGGGACTAGCGGGGGGGCTGGGGTTTAATGAGCAGTTCTTC,CASSQAVGLAGGLGFNEQFF
TRBV18,TRBD1,TRBJ2-1,TGTGCCAGCTCACCACCGGGGACAGGGGGCTACTACAATGAGCAGTTCTTC,CASSPPGTGGYYNEQFF
TRBV6-5,-,TRBJ2-7,TGTGCCAGCAGTTTACAGGGAGAAAAGGACTACGAGCAGTACTTC,CASSLQGEKDYEQYF
TRBV19,TRBD1,TRBJ2-5,TGTGCCAGTAGTATTGCGACAGGGGGCTTGGAGACCCAGTACTTC,CASSIATGGLETQYF
TRBV4-3,TRBD2,TRBJ2-5,TGCGCCAGCAGCCAAGTTGCCTCCTACCTAGCGGGGGAAGAGACCCAGTACTTC,CASSQVASYLAGEETQYF
TRBV18,-,TRBJ1-2,TGTGCCAGCTCACCAGCCGCGCACTCTAACTATGGCTACACCTTC,CASSPAAHSNYGYTF
TRBV19,-,TRBJ2-2,TGTGCCAGTAGTAACCTACTAGTAACCGGGGAGCTGTTTTTT,CASSNLLVTGELFF
TRBV30,-,TRBJ2-7,TGTGCCTGGAGTGCATGGGAGGCCTACGAGCAGTACTTC,CAWSAWEAYEQYF
TRBV19,-,TRBJ2-6,TGTGCCAGTAGTAGGGGGACAATCCTCTCTGGGGCCAACGTCCTGACTTTC,CASSRGTILSGANVLTF
TRBV4-1,-,TRBJ1-5,TGCGCCAGCAGCCACTTACAGGGCGAAATGTATAGCAATCAGCCCCAGCATTTT,CASSHLQGEMYSNQPQHF
TRBV3-1/TRBV3-2,-,TRBJ1-5,TGTGCCAGCAGCCAACAGGGCAGCCAGCCCCAGCATTTT,CASSQQGSQPQHF
TRBV6-6,-,TRBJ1-3,TGTGCCAGCAGACAGACAGGCGCTGACTCTGGAAACACCATATATTTT,CASRQTGADSGNTIYF
TRBV2,-,TRBJ2-3,TGTGCCAGCACCAGGGGTTCCGCAGATACGCAGTATTTT,CASTRGSADTQYF
TRBV19,-,TRBJ1-1,TGTGCCAGTAGTATACAGGCAGGGGAGTTGGGAGCTTTCTTT,CASSIQAGELGAFF
TRBV5-4,-,TRBJ2-2,TGTGCCAGCAGCCCGGGGGCCGGGGAGCTGTTTTTT,CASSPGAGELFF
TRBV27,-,TRBJ1-2,TGTGCCAGCAGTTGGGGGGGTAACTATGGCTACACCTTC,CASSWGGNYGYTF
TRBV7-6,TRBD1,TRBJ1-2,TGTGCCAGCAGCTTAGGAGGGACAGGGTTCTATGGCTACACCTTC,CASSLGGTGFYGYTF